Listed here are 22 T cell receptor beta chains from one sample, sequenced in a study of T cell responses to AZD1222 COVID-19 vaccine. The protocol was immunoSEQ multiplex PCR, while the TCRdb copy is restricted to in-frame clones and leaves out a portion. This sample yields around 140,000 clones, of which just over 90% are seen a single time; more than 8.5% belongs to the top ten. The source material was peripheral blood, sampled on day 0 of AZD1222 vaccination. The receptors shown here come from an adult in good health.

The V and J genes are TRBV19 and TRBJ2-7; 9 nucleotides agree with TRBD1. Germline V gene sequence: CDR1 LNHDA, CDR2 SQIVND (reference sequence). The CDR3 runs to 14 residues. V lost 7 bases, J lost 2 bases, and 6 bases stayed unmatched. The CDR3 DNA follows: TGTGCCAGTAACACCCGGACAGGGGCCTACGAGCAGTACTTC. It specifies CASNTRTGAYEQYF.

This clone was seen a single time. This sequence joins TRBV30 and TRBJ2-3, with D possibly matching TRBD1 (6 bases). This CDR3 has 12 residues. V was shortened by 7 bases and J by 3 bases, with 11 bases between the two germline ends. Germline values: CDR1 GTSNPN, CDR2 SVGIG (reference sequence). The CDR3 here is CAFGQRTDTQYF. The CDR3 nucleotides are TGTGCCTTCGGACAGAGAACAGATACGCAGTATTTT. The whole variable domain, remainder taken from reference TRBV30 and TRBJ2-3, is SQTIHQWPATLVQPVGSPLSLECTVEGTSNPNLYWYRQAAGRGLQLLFYSVGIGQISSEVPQNLSASRPQDRQFILSSKKLLLSDSGFYLCAFGQRTDTQYFGPGTRLTVL.

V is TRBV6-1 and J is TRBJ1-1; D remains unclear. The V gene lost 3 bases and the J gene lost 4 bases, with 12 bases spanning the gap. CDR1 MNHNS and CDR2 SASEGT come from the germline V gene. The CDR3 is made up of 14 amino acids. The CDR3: CASSESIAATEAFF. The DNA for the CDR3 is TGTGCCAGCAGTGAGTCAATTGCGGCCACTGAAGCTTTCTTT.

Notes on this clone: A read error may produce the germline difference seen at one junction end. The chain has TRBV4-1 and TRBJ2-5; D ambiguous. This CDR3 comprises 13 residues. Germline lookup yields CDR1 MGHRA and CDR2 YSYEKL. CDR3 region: CASSQERVETQYF. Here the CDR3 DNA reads TGCGCCAGTAGCCAAGAAAGGGTGGAGACCCAGTACTTC.

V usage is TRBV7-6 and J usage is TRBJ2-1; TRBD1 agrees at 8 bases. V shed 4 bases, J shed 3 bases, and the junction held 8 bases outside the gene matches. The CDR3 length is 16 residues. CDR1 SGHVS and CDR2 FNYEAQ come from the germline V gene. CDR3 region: CASSSNPGTGYNEQFF. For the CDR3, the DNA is TGTGCCAGCAGCTCTAACCCCGGGACAGGCTACAATGAGCAGTTCTTC.

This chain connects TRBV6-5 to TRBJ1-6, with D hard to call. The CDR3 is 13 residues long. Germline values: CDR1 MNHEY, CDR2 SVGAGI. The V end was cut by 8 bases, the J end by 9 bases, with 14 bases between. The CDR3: CASARREISPLHF. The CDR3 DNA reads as TGTGCCAGCGCGCGCCGGGAGATTTCACCCCTCCACTTT.

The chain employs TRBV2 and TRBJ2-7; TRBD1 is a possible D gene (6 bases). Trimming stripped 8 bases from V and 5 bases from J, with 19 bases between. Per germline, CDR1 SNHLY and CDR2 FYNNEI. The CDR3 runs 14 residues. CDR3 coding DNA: TGTGCCAGCCACGAACAGGGTGGTCACCACGAGCAGTACTTC. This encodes CASHEQGGHHEQYF. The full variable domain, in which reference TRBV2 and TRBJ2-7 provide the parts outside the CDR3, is EPEVTQTPSHQVTQMGQEVILRCVPISNHLYFYWYRQILGQKVEFLVSFYNNEISEKSEIFDDQFSVERPDGSNFTLKIRSTKLEDSAMYFCASHEQGGHHEQYFGPGTRLTVT.

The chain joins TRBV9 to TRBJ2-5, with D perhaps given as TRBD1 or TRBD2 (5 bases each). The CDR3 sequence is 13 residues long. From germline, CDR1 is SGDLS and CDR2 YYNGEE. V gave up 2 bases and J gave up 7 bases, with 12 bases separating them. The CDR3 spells CASSVRLTGTQYF. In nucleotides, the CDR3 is TGTGCCAGCAGCGTCCGACTAACAGGGACCCAGTACTTC. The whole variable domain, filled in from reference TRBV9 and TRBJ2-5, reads DSGVTQTPKHLITATGQRVTLRCSPRSGDLSVYWYQQSLDQGLQFLIQYYNGEERAKGNILERFSAQQFPDLHSELNLSSLELGDSALYFCASSVRLTGTQYFGPGTRLLVL.

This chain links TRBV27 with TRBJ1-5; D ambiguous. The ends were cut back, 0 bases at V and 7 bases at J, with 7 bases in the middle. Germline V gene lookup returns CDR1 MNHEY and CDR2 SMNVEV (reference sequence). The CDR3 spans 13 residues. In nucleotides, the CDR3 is TGTGCCAGCAGTTTATCCCCAACGCAGCCCCAGCATTTT. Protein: CASSLSPTQPQHF.

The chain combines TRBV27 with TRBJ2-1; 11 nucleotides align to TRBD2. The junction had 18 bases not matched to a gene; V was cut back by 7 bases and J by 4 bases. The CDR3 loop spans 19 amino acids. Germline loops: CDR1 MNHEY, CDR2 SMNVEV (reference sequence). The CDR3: CASTPTLAGGHESYNEQFF. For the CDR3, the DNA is TGTGCCAGCACGCCAACCTTAGCGGGGGGGCACGAGTCGTACAATGAGCAGTTCTTC.

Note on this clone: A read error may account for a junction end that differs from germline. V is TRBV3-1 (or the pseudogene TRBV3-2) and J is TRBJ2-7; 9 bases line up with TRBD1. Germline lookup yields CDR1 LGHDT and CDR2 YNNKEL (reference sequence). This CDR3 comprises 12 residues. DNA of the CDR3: TGTGCCAGCAGCCAAGAATACAGGGGGCAGGTCTTC. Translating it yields CASSQEYRGQVF.

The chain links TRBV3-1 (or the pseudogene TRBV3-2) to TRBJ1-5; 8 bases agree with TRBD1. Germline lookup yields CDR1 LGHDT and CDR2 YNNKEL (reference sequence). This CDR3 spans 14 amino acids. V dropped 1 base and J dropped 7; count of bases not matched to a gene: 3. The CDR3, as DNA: TGTGCCAGCAGCCAAGTCGGACAGGGCCAGCCCCAGCATTTT. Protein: CASSQVGQGQPQHF.

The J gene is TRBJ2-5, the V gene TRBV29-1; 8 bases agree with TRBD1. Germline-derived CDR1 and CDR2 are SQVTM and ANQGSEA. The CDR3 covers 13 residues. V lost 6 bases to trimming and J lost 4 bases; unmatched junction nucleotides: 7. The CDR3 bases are TGCAGCGTAGGACAGGGAGGAGGAGAGACCCAGTACTTC. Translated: CSVGQGGGETQYF.

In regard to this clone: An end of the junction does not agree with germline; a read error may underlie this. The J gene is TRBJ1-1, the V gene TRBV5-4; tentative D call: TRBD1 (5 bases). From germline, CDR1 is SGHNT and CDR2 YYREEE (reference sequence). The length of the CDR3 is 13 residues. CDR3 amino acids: CASSLRGNAEAFF. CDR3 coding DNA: TGTGCCAGCAGCTTGCGGGGGAACGCTGAAGCTTTCTTT.

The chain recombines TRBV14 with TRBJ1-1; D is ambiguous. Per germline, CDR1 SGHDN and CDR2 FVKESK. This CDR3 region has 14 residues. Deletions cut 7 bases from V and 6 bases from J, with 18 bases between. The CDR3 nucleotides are TGTGCCAGCACCGCCGCTTCCCGTCGCGCTGAAGCTTTCTTT. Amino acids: CASTAASRRAEAFF.

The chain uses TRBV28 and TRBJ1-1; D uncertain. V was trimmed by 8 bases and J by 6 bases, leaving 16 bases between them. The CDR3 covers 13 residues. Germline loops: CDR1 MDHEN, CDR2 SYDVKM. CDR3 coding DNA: TGTGCCAGCGTTAGGGTACTGGTCCCTGAAGCTTTCTTT. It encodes CASVRVLVPEAFF.

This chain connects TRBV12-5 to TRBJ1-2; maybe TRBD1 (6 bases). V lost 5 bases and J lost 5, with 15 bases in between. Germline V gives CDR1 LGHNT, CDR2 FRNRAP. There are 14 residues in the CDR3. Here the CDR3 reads CASGPGDNLYGYTF. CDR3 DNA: TGTGCTAGTGGTCCCGGGGACAATTTATATGGCTACACCTTC.

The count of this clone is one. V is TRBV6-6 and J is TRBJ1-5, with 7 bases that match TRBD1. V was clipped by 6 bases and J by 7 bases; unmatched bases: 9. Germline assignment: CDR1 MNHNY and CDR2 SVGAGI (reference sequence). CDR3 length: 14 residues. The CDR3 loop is CASRPRQGSQPQHF. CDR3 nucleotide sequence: TGTGCCAGCAGACCAAGACAGGGATCCCAGCCCCAGCATTTT.

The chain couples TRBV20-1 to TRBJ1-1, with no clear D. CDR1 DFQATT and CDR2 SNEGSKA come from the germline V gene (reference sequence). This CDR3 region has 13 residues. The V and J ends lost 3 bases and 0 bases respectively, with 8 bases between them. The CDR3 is CSASSQMNTEAFF. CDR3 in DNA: TGCAGTGCTAGTAGTCAGATGAACACTGAAGCTTTCTTT.

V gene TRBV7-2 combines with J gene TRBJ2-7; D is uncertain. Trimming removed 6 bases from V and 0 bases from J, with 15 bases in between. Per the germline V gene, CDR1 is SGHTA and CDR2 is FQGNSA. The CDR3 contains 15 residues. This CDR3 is CASSPLAGSSYEQYF. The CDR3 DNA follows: TGTGCCAGCAGTCCCTTGGCCGGAAGCTCCTACGAGCAGTACTTC.

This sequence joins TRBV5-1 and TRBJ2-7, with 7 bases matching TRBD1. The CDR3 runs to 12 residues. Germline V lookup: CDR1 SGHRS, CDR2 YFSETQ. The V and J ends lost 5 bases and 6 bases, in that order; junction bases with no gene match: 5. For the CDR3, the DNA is TGCGCCAGCAGTGGGACAGCTCCCGAGCAGTACTTC. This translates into CASSGTAPEQYF.

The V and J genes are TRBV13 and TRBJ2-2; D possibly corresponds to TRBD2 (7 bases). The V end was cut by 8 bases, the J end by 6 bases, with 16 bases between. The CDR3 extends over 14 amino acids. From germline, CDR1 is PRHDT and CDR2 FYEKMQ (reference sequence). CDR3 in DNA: TGTGCCAGCCCCTCGGGGGGCCGGGCCGGGGAGCTGTTTTTT. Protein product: CASPSGGRAGELFF.